This TCR beta chain was obtained from a study of blood T cell repertoires in COVID-19. Study context: The origin of the acute and convalescent COVID-19 samples was the United States, Italy and Spain.

Methods used by the authors: Reference gene primer amplification yielded estimated nucleated cell counts. Some clones are missing from TCRdb's copy, which holds only in-frame ones; the method was immunoSEQ multiplex PCR. V and J calls and clone size are copied from that table; D and trimming were computed from the DNA. The sample carries about 80,000 clones, around 76% recorded once. The CDR3 covers 15 residues. Germline CDR1 and CDR2: LNHDA and SQIVND (reference sequence). V trimming: 7 bases; J trimming: 6 bases; junction bases outside the gene matches: 12. This receptor was taken from a man between 65 and 85 years old with active or convalescent COVID-19. The chain uses TRBV19 and TRBJ2-3, with 8 bases lining up with TRBD1. Material: peripheral blood. The CDR3 sequence is CASTADRAIGDTQYF. The DNA of the CDR3 is TGTGCCAGTACCGCGGACAGGGCCATAGGGGATACGCAGTATTTT.